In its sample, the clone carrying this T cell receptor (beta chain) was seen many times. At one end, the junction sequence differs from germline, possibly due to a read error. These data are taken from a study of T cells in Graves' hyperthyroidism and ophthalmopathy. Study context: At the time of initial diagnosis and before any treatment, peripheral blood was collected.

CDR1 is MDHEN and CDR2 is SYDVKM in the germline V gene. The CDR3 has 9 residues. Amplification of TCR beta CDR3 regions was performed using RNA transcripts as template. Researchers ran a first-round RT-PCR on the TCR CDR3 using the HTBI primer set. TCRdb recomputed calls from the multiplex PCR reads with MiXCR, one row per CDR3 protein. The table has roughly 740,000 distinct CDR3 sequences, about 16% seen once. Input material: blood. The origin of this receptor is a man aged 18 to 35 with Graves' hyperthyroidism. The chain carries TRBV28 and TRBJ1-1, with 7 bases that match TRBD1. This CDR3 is CQGDTEAFF. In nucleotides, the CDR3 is TGCCAGGGGGACACTGAAGCTTTCTTT.